The clone carrying this T cell receptor (beta chain) was counted ten times or more. What it binds is not known. These data originate in a study of T cells in Graves' hyperthyroidism and ophthalmopathy. Study-wide findings and caveats: Ophthalmopathy, which appeared later, was predicted by the model a median around 6.9 months before onset.

The CDR3 runs to 15 residues. Germline-derived CDR1 and CDR2 are MGHRA and YSYEKL. V lost 4 bases, J lost 3 bases, and 7 bases stayed unmatched. TCR beta CDR3 regions were amplified from RNA transcripts. The HTBI primer set drove a first-round RT-PCR of the TCR CDR3. MiXCR, applied by TCRdb to the multiplex PCR reads, yields one record per CDR3 protein. The data show 500,000 to 650,000 distinct CDR3 sequences, with 17% seen just once and about 16% held by the top ten. The chain employs TRBV4-1 and TRBJ2-7, with 9 nucleotides matching TRBD1. Sequences were obtained from blood. This receptor was identified in a woman between 18 and 29 years old with Graves' ophthalmopathy. In nucleotides, the CDR3 is TGCGCCAGCAGCCTAAAACAGGGGGCCAGCTACGAGCAGTACTTC. This sequence encodes CASSLKQGASYEQYF.